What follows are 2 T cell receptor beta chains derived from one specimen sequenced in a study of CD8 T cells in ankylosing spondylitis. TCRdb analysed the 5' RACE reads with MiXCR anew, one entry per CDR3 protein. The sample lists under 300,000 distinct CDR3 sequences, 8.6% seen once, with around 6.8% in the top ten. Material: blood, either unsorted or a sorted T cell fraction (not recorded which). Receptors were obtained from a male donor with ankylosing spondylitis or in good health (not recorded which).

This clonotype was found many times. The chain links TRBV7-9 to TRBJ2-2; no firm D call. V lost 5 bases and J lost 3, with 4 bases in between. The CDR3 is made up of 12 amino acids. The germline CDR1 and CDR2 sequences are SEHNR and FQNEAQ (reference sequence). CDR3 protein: CASSVDTGELFF. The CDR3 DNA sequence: TGTGCCAGCAGCGTAGACACCGGGGAGCTGTTTTTT.

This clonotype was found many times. CDR3 bases: TGTGCCACCAGCAGAGCGGGGGGGACTGAAGCTTTCTTT. Amino acids: CATSRAGGTEAFF. The chain uses TRBV15 and TRBJ1-1; D is perhaps TRBD1 (5 bases). The germline CDR1 and CDR2 sequences are LNHNV and YYDKDF (reference sequence). There are 13 residues in the CDR3. The V gene lost 1 base and the J gene lost 5 bases, with 8 bases spanning the gap. Together with reference TRBV15 and TRBJ1-1, the CDR3 gives the full variable domain: DAMVIQNPRYQVTQFGKPVTLSCSQTLNHNVMYWYQQKSSQAPKLLFHYYDKDFNNEADTPDNFQSRRPNTSFCFLDIRSPGLGDTAMYLCATSRAGGTEAFFGQGTRLTVV.